The rows below give T cell receptor beta chains drawn from one sample of a study of post-analysis software for immune sequencing data. One entry per CDR3 protein results from TCRdb running MiXCR on the PCR reads. In the table there are around 400,000 distinct CDR3 sequences, about a third of which are singletons. Input material: blood. The receptors shown here come from a girl aged 10 to 17 with multiple sclerosis. The CDR3 runs from the conserved cysteine through the conserved F or W. A D gene is named only where the DNA matches it firmly. The size entry is marked missing in some rows and otherwise reads once, few, many or a size class.

TRBJ1-2	few	TRBV15	TRBD1	TGTGCCACCAGCGGCCCCGTACAGGGGGGAGTCTGGTATGGCTACACCTTC	CATSGPVQGGVWYGYTF
TRBJ2-7	-	TRBV5-1	-	TGCGCCAGCAGCTTTGGGGATTCGGGGGACGACGAGCAGTACTTC	CASSFGDSGDDEQYF
TRBJ2-7	few	TRBV14	-	TGTGCCAGCAGCGAGTGGGGGGCAGGTGGCGAGCAGTACTTC	CASSEWGAGGEQYF
TRBJ2-1	-	TRBV4-1	TRBD2	TGCGCCAGCAGCCAAGGATGGAAGCGGGGGCTCTACAATGAGCAGTTCTTC	CASSQGWKRGLYNEQFF
TRBJ2-5	few	TRBV6-5	-	TGTGCCAGCAGTTACTCGAGGTACCAAGAGACCCAGTACTTC	CASSYSRYQETQYF
TRBJ2-5	-	TRBV6-6	-	TGTGCCAGCAGCCCCCCCCCCGGAGGCAAAGAGACCCAGTACTTC	CASSPPPGGKETQYF
TRBJ2-5	-	TRBV19	-	TGTGCCAGTAGTACGACCGGGACAAAGAAAGAGACCCAGTACTTC	CASSTTGTKKETQYF
TRBJ1-1	few	TRBV29-1	-	TGCAGCGCCTCCCTCTCAGGGGACACTGAAGCTTTCTTT	CSASLSGDTEAFF
TRBJ1-2	-	TRBV5-1	TRBD1	TGCGCCAGCAGCTTGGCCGGGACAGTGATGTTGGGCTATGGCTACACCTTC	CASSLAGTVMLGYGYTF
TRBJ2-1	-	TRBV5-5	-	TGTGCCAGCAGCTTTGAGGGGGGAGGTGAGCAGTTCTTC	CASSFEGGGEQFF
TRBJ1-1	-	TRBV5-5	TRBD1	TGTGCCAGCAGCTTTCATCTGGACAGGTACCAAAACACTGAAGCTTTCTTT	CASSFHLDRYQNTEAFF
TRBJ2-3	-	TRBV7-2	-	TGTGCCAGCAGGCGGGATTTCACAGATACGCAGTATTTT	CASRRDFTDTQYF
TRBJ2-5	-	TRBV3-1	TRBD2	TGTGCCAGCAGCCGGGGCGGGGGGGGGTACCAAGAGACCCAGTACTTC	CASSRGGGGYQETQYF
TRBJ1-1	few	TRBV4-1	TRBD1	TGCGCCAGCAGCCAAGTCACAGGGGCCGAATTTGAAGCTTTCTTT	CASSQVTGAEFEAFF
TRBJ2-1	-	TRBV6-2/TRBV6-3	TRBD1	TGTGCCAGCAGTTGGGACAGGGATTACAATGAGCAGTTCTTC	CASSWDRDYNEQFF
TRBJ1-5	-	TRBV29-1	-	TGCAGCGTTGATTTGGGGGCGGGTCAGCCCCAGCATTTT	CSVDLGAGQPQHF
TRBJ2-1	few	TRBV24-1	TRBD2	TGTGCCACCAGTGATTTCAGCGGGGGAGCCTACAATGAGCAGTTCTTC	CATSDFSGGAYNEQFF
TRBJ1-2	-	TRBV12-3/TRBV12-4	-	TGTGCCAGCAGCCAACTCTATGGCTACACCTTC	CASSQLYGYTF
TRBJ2-3	-	TRBV11-2	-	TGTGCCAGCAGCTTAGATCTGGGCGGAACAGATACGCAGTATTTT	CASSLDLGGTDTQYF
TRBJ2-2	-	TRBV6-5	-	TGTACCAGCAGTTATCTTAGCGGGAACACCGGGGAGCTGTTTTTT	CTSSYLSGNTGELFF
TRBJ1-2	few	TRBV3-1	-	TGTGCCAGCAGCCAAGAGGGAGGGCATCATGGCTACACCTTC	CASSQEGGHHGYTF
TRBJ1-2	few	TRBV12-3/TRBV12-4	TRBD1	TGTGCCAGCACCTCAGGGGGAGGGGGCTACACCTTC	CASTSGGGGYTF